The 26 T cell receptor beta chains below were found in one sample sequenced in a study of cytomegalovirus exposure and HLA in healthy donors. Primers included in the PCR were 60 Vbeta and 13 Jbeta primers. Profiling relied on immunoSEQ multiplex PCR, and the TCRdb table lists in-frame clones only, not all of them. The repertoire has about 100,000 clones, around 76% of them found once; the top ten carry over 15%. The sequenced sample was PBMCs. These receptors were taken from a woman in her sixties or seventies in good health and CMV-seropositive.

This clone came up once. The rearrangement links TRBV6-6 to TRBJ2-1; 9 positions match TRBD2. This CDR3 comprises 16 residues. The V gene's germline CDR1 is MNHNY and CDR2 SVGAGI (reference sequence). The ends lost 7 bases at V and 0 bases at J; junction bases unmatched: 7. CDR3 in DNA: TGTGCCAGCAAGGAGACTAGCGGTAGCTCCTACAATGAGCAGTTCTTC. It yields the protein CASKETSGSSYNEQFF.

The CDR3 sequence: CASSLLGASYGYTF. CDR3 sequence (DNA): TGTGCCAGCAGTTTATTAGGGGCTAGCTATGGCTACACCTTC. This chain uses TRBV27 with TRBJ1-2; D is possibly TRBD1 (5 bases). From germline, CDR1 is MNHEY and CDR2 SMNVEV (reference sequence). The V gene lost 1 base and the J gene lost 4 bases, with 10 bases spanning the gap. This CDR3 contains 14 residues.

CDR3 DNA: TGCGCCAGCAGCTTGGGCGGCGAAGAGACCCAGTACTTC. Encoded protein: CASSLGGEETQYF. The chain employs TRBV5-1 and TRBJ2-5; D call uncertain. The germline V gene encodes CDR1 SGHRS and CDR2 YFSETQ. The CDR3 is 13 residues long. V was clipped by 0 bases and J by 3 bases, with 6 bases between them.

The chain joins TRBV4-1 to TRBJ2-3, with D perhaps TRBD2 (6 bases). CDR3 length equals 17 residues. Between the trimmed V and J ends, which lost 0 bases and 3 bases, there was a span of 16 bases. CDR1 MGHRA and CDR2 YSYEKL come from the germline V gene. In DNA form, the CDR3 reads TGCGCCAGCAGCCAAGATCTCGGCGGGATACAAACAGATACGCAGTATTTT. Translated: CASSQDLGGIQTDTQYF.

This clone is medium-sized within its sample. The V and J genes are TRBV2 and TRBJ2-3, with D maybe TRBD2 (7 bases). This CDR3 contains 13 residues. V was clipped by 5 bases and J by 5 bases, with 11 bases between them. The germline V gene encodes CDR1 SNHLY and CDR2 FYNNEI. CDR3 nucleotide sequence: TGTGCCAGCAGTTTGCGGGGGCGAGATACGCAGTATTTT. Translation gives CASSLRGRDTQYF.

The rearrangement joins TRBV2 to TRBJ1-3; D is unresolved. Germline values: CDR1 SNHLY, CDR2 FYNNEI. V shed 5 bases and J shed 0 bases, with 5 bases lying between them. The CDR3 sequence is 13 residues long. The CDR3 bases are TGTGCCAGCAGTCGGGACTCTGGAAACACCATATATTTT. It encodes CASSRDSGNTIYF. Filled out from reference TRBV2 and TRBJ1-3, the complete variable domain reads EPEVTQTPSHQVTQMGQEVILRCVPISNHLYFYWYRQILGQKVEFLVSFYNNEISEKSEIFDDQFSVERPDGSNFTLKIRSTKLEDSAMYFCASSRDSGNTIYFGEGSWLTVV.

The J gene is TRBJ1-6, the V gene TRBV11-2; D might be TRBD1 (6 bases). V was trimmed by 5 bases and J by 7 bases, leaving 15 bases between them. Germline V CDR1 and CDR2: SGHAT, FQNNGV. This CDR3 is 15 amino acids long. The CDR3 DNA reads as TGTGCCAGCAGCGGTACAGGGCAGGGGAATTCACCCCTCCACTTT. Translated, it gives CASSGTGQGNSPLHF.

The genes are TRBV11-1 and TRBJ2-1; no reliable D call. Germline CDR1 is SGHAT and CDR2 is FQDESV (reference sequence). Trimming removed 0 bases from V and 6 bases from J, with 3 bases in between. This CDR3 contains 12 residues. CDR3 sequence: CASSLALNEQFF. CDR3 bases: TGTGCCAGCAGCTTAGCACTCAATGAGCAGTTCTTC.

The rearrangement uses TRBV19 and TRBJ2-3; TRBD2 matches 9 bases. CDR3 length: 16 residues. Germline assignment: CDR1 LNHDA and CDR2 SQIVND (reference sequence). V gave up 5 bases and J gave up 2 bases; unmatched junction bases: 8. Written as DNA, the CDR3 is TGTGCCAGTAGTCGAGGACTAGCGATTTTCACAGATACGCAGTATTTT. It specifies CASSRGLAIFTDTQYF. Using reference TRBV19 and TRBJ2-3 for the parts outside the CDR3, the full variable domain is DGGITQSPKYLFRKEGQNVTLSCEQNLNHDAMYWYRQDPGQGLRLIYYSQIVNDFQKGDIAEGYSVSREKKESFPLTVTSAQKNPTAFYLCASSRGLAIFTDTQYFGPGTRLTVL.

The chain carries TRBV2 and TRBJ2-2; a weak D match, TRBD1 (5 bases). The CDR3 runs to 13 residues. V lost 3 bases, J lost 7 bases, and 9 bases lay in between. Germline V gives CDR1 SNHLY, CDR2 FYNNEI. The CDR3 nucleotides are TGTGCCAGCAGTGAGGGGCGAGGCGGGGAGCTGTTTTTT. It translates to CASSEGRGGELFF. Full variable domain (outside the CDR3, taken from reference TRBV2 and TRBJ2-2): EPEVTQTPSHQVTQMGQEVILRCVPISNHLYFYWYRQILGQKVEFLVSFYNNEISEKSEIFDDQFSVERPDGSNFTLKIRSTKLEDSAMYFCASSEGRGGELFFGEGSRLTVL.

This chain joins TRBV11-2 and TRBJ2-7, with 9 bases identical to TRBD1. The CDR3 consists of 14 residues. V lost 5 bases, J lost 3 bases, and 5 bases stayed unmatched. From germline, CDR1 is SGHAT and CDR2 FQNNGV. The CDR3 DNA sequence: TGTGCCAGCAGCAGGACAGGGGTGAACTACGAGCAGTACTTC. This codes for CASSRTGVNYEQYF.

The DNA for the CDR3 is TGTGCCAGCAGCCCGAAGGACAGGGGGTGGCAAGAGACCCAGTACTTC. This codes for CASSPKDRGWQETQYF. This sequence joins TRBV4-2 and TRBJ2-5; TRBD1 agrees at 10 bases. J was trimmed by 2 bases and V by 4 bases; bases with no gene match: 7. Per the germline V gene, CDR1 is LGHNA and CDR2 is YNFKEQ. The CDR3 is 16 amino acids.

This clone was observed once. The chain has TRBV5-6 and TRBJ2-5; the match to TRBD2 covers 7 bases. The junction had 14 bases not matched to a gene; V was cut back by 7 bases and J by 5 bases. CDR3 length equals 15 residues. Germline V gene data show CDR1 as SGHDT and CDR2 as YYEEEE. CDR3 protein: CASLTGGGSGETQYF. For the CDR3, the DNA is TGTGCCAGCCTGACTGGGGGGGGATCTGGGGAGACCCAGTACTTC.

This clone showed up just a few times. This sequence joins TRBV5-6 and TRBJ2-7; no definite D call. The CDR3 has 11 amino acids. Germline loops: CDR1 SGHDT, CDR2 YYEEEE. Trimming cost V 2 bases and J 4 bases, with 4 bases left between them. CDR3 sequence (DNA): TGTGCCAGCAGCTTCAGTTACGAGCAGTACTTC. This encodes CASSFSYEQYF.

V and J are TRBV28 and TRBJ1-2; D is unresolved. V was pared by 3 bases and J by 5 bases, with 7 bases between. This CDR3 region has 12 residues. Germline values: CDR1 MDHEN, CDR2 SYDVKM. CDR3 sequence reads: CASSFTRYGYTF. The CDR3 region has the DNA TGTGCCAGCAGTTTTACCAGATATGGCTACACCTTC.

The chain links TRBV6-4 to TRBJ1-2; D remains unclear. The V and J ends lost 4 bases and 4 bases respectively, with 10 bases between them. This CDR3 is 13 amino acids long. Germline V gene lookup returns CDR1 MRHNA and CDR2 SNTAGT. In nucleotides, the CDR3 is TGTGCCAGCAGTGTGTCCGTGAGCTATGGCTACACCTTC. This gives the protein CASSVSVSYGYTF.

The chain has TRBV5-1 and TRBJ2-5; TRBD2 aligns across 10 bases. The germline V gene encodes CDR1 SGHRS and CDR2 YFSETQ. The CDR3 runs to 16 residues. The J segment lost 4 bases and the V segment lost 1 base, leaving 7 bases of the junction unmatched. The DNA for the CDR3 is TGCGCCAGCAGCTTGTCGCTAGCGGGAGCCCCAGAGACCCAGTACTTC. This codes for CASSLSLAGAPETQYF.

The chain links TRBV27 to TRBJ2-1; 9 bases line up with TRBD1. This CDR3 has 15 residues. In germline, CDR1 is MNHEY, CDR2 SMNVEV (reference sequence). Losses at the gene ends were 0 bases for V and 8 bases for J; bases not matched to a gene: 5. The CDR3 sequence: CASSLSRTGVYEQFF. The CDR3 DNA reads as TGTGCCAGCAGTTTATCGAGGACAGGGGTATATGAGCAGTTCTTC.

The CDR3 DNA follows: TGCGCCAGCAGGAGGGACAGGTTCACTGAAGCTTTCTTT. This codes for CASRRDRFTEAFF. The chain links TRBV10-2 to TRBJ1-1; TRBD1 matches at 8 bases. Germline values: CDR1 WSHSY, CDR2 SAAADI. With 6 bases clipped from V and 4 bases from J, the junction kept 4 bases outside the gene matches. This CDR3 comprises 13 residues.

The chain combines TRBV10-3 with TRBJ2-2, with 10 nucleotides matching TRBD2. V was clipped by 5 bases and J by 1 base; unmatched bases: 16. CDR3 size: 20 residues. Germline-derived CDR1 and CDR2 are ENHRY and SYGVKD. This CDR3 is CAISKTNIISGRENTGELFF. The CDR3 DNA is TGTGCCATCAGTAAAACTAACATTATAAGCGGGAGGGAGAACACCGGGGAGCTGTTTTTT.

The chain uses TRBV5-6 and TRBJ1-1, with TRBD1 matching 10 bases. Germline V gene data show CDR1 as SGHDT and CDR2 as YYEEEE. Trimming took 4 bases from V and 6 from J; bases not matched to a gene: 9. This CDR3 region has 15 residues. The chain's CDR3 is CASSPLDRGQAEAFF. CDR3 sequence (DNA): TGTGCCAGCAGCCCGCTCGACAGGGGGCAAGCTGAAGCTTTCTTT.

The V and J genes are TRBV19 and TRBJ2-2; TRBD1 might be the D (6 bases). V was trimmed by 3 bases and J by 1 base, leaving 18 bases between them. Looked up from germline, CDR1 is LNHDA and CDR2 is SQIVND (reference sequence). The CDR3 has 18 amino acids. CDR3 DNA: TGTGCCAGTAGTATTGCAGGGGTCGACGAAGTGAACACCGGGGAGCTGTTTTTT. Its translation is CASSIAGVDEVNTGELFF.

The chain is built from TRBV6-5 and TRBJ2-7; TRBD2 matches at 7 bases. Looked up from germline, CDR1 is MNHEY and CDR2 is SVGAGI. The junction had 7 bases not matched to a gene; V was cut back by 0 bases and J by 11 bases. The CDR3 spans 13 residues. The CDR3 region is CASSYSSPRGEYF. The CDR3 bases are TGTGCCAGCAGTTACTCGAGCCCCCGGGGGGAGTACTTC.

The chain couples TRBV27 to TRBJ1-5; a weak D match, TRBD1 (5 bases). Germline values: CDR1 MNHEY, CDR2 SMNVEV (reference sequence). The CDR3 loop spans 17 amino acids. The germline V and J ends were trimmed by 7 bases and 4 bases, with 23 bases remaining between them. The CDR3 coding sequence is TGTGCCAGCATTTCGCGACAGCAGAAAATAATTAATCAGCCCCAGCATTTT. Its translation: CASISRQQKIINQPQHF.

The sample holds one count of this clone. CDR3: CASSPRQGRDTGELFF. The CDR3 DNA sequence: TGTGCCAGCTCACCACGACAGGGCCGGGACACCGGGGAGCTGTTTTTT. V is TRBV18 and J is TRBJ2-2; 7 nucleotides align to TRBD1. The CDR3 loop spans 16 amino acids. J was trimmed by 3 bases and V by 1 base; bases with no gene match: 5. Germline values: CDR1 KGHSH, CDR2 LQKENI.

The gene calls are TRBV10-3 and TRBJ1-5, with no clear D. The CDR3 loop spans 15 amino acids. Trimming left V 6 bases short and J 0 bases short, with 12 bases between. Germline V CDR1 and CDR2: ENHRY, SYGVKD. The CDR3 DNA sequence: TGTGCCATCAGGCCCGGACTCAATAGCAATCAGCCCCAGCATTTT. Amino acids: CAIRPGLNSNQPQHF.